This is a list of T cell receptor beta chains from one sample in a study of blood T cell repertoires in COVID-19. Some clones are missing from TCRdb's copy, which holds only in-frame ones; the method was immunoSEQ multiplex PCR. Of about 260,000 clones listed, about 82% were seen once; the top ten hold about 2.1%. Sample: PBMCs or T cells enriched from blood (not recorded which). The source is a woman in her fifties or sixties who had recovered from COVID-19. The CDR3 runs from the conserved cysteine through the conserved F or W. D genes are given only for firm matches. Rows give clone size only sometimes, using once, few, many, or a class for an expanded clone.

TRBJ2-5,TRBD2,TRBV14,.,CASSKGLAGVIETQYF,TGTGCCAGCAGCAAGGGACTAGCGGGAGTCATAGAGACCCAGTACTTC
TRBJ1-2,TRBD1,TRBV19,.,CASSIGRGRRNYGYTF,TGTGCCAGTAGTATTGGCAGGGGGCGCAGGAACTATGGCTACACCTTC
TRBJ1-1,.,TRBV21-1,few,CASSKRRGQDTEAFF,TGTGCCAGCAGCAAACGCAGGGGGCAGGACACTGAAGCTTTCTTT
TRBJ2-3,.,TRBV4-1,once,CASSQEPGSGWWKDF,TGCGCCAGCAGCCAAGAGCCAGGGTCAGGGTGGTGGAAGGATTTT
TRBJ2-1,.,TRBV7-8,few,CASSQGGARSTYNEQFF,TGTGCCAGCAGCCAAGGGGGAGCTAGGTCCACCTACAATGAGCAGTTCTTC
TRBJ2-7,TRBD1,TRBV27,.,CASSYSPGQAYEQYF,TGTGCCAGCAGTTACTCACCGGGACAGGCCTACGAGCAGTACTTC
TRBJ1-4,TRBD1,TRBV18,.,CASSPEAGTAKLFF,TGTGCCAGCTCACCCGAGGCCGGGACAGCTAAACTGTTTTTT
TRBJ1-1,TRBD1,TRBV28,.,CATTGDREPTPCAFF,TGTGCCACAACGGGGGACAGGGAGCCGACCCCGTGTGCTTTCTTT
TRBJ1-2,TRBD1,TRBV18,.,CASSKGGTGTVTGYTF,TGTGCCAGCTCCAAAGGCGGGACAGGTACCGTAACCGGCTACACCTTC
TRBJ2-5,TRBD1,TRBV11-2,.,CASSPLRRGQQETQYF,TGTGCCAGCAGTCCCCTACGAAGGGGGCAGCAAGAGACCCAGTACTTC
TRBJ2-7,.,TRBV9,once,CASSPITTSFDEQYF,TGTGCCAGCAGCCCCATTACGACTAGTTTCGACGAGCAGTACTTC
TRBJ2-3,.,TRBV9,.,CASSVGGDTQYF,TGTGCCAGCAGCGTAGGAGGAGATACGCAGTATTTT
TRBJ1-2,TRBD1,TRBV5-1,.,CASSKDRVHGYTF,TGCGCCAGCAGCAAGGACAGGGTACATGGCTACACCTTC
TRBJ1-2,.,TRBV27,.,CASGNIRGRPGGYTF,TGTGCCAGCGGTAACATCAGGGGCCGCCCTGGGGGCTACACCTTC
TRBJ1-1,.,TRBV2,once,CASSRDYTEAFF,TGTGCCAGCAGTCGCGATTACACTGAAGCTTTCTTT
TRBJ1-2,TRBD1,TRBV7-2,.,CASSLSGQGRYGYTF,TGTGCCAGCAGTCTCAGCGGACAGGGGCGTTATGGCTACACCTTC